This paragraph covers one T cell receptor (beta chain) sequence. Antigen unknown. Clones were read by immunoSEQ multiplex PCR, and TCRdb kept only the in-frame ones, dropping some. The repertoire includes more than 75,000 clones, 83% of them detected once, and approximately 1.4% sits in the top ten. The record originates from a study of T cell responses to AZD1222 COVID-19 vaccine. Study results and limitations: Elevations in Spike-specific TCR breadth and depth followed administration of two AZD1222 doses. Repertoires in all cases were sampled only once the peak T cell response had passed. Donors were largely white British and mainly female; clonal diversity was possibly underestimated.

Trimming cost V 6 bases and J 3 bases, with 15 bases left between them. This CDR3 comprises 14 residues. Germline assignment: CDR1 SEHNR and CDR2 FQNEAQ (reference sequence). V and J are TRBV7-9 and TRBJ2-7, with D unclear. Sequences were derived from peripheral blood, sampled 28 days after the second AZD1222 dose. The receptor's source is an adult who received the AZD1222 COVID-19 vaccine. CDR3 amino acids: CASRESHSNYEQYF. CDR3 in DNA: TGTGCCAGCAGAGAGTCCCACAGTAACTACGAGCAGTACTTC.